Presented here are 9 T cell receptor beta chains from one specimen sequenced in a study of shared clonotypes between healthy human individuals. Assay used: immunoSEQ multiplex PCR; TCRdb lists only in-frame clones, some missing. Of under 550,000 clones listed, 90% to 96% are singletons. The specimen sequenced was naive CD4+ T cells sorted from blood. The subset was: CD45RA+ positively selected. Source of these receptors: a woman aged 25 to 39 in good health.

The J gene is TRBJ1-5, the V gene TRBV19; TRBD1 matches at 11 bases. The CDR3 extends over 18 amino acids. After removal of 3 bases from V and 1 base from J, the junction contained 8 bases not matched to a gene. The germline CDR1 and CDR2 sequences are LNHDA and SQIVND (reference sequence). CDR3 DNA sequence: TGTGCCAGTAGTATCCCTAGGGACAGGGGGACAAGCAATCAGCCCCAGCATTTT. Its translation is CASSIPRDRGTSNQPQHF.

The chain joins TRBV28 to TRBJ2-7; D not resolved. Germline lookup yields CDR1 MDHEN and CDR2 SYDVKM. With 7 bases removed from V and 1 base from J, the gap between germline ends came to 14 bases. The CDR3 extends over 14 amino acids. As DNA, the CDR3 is TGTGCCAGCAACCGGGCGGTGGGATCCTACGAGCAGTACTTC. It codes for CASNRAVGSYEQYF.

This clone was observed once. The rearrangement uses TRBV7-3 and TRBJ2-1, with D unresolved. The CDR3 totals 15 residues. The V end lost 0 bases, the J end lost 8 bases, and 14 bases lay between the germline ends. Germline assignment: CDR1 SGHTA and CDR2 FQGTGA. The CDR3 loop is CASSLTPRSPDEQFF. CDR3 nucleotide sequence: TGTGCCAGCAGCTTAACCCCCAGGTCCCCCGATGAGCAGTTCTTC. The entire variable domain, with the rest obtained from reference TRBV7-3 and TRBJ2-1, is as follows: GAGVSQTPSNKVTEKGKYVELRCDPISGHTALYWYRQSLGQGPEFLIYFQGTGAADDSGLPNDRFFAVRPEGSVSTLKIQRTERGDSAVYLCASSLTPRSPDEQFFGPGTRLTVL.

The CDR3 DNA is TGTGCCAGCAGCCCACCTAGCGGAAGAGGCACCGGGGAGCTGTTTTTT. It translates to CASSPPSGRGTGELFF. J is TRBJ2-2 and V is TRBV7-3; 7 bases fit TRBD2. Germline V gene data show CDR1 as SGHTA and CDR2 as FQGTGA. The CDR3 spans 16 residues. The ends lost 5 bases at V and 4 bases at J; junction bases unmatched: 10.

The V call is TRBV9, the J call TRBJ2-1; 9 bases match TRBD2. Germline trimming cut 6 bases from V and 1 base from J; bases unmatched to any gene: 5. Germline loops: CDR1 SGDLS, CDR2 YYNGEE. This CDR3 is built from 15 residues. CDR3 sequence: CASTSSGGSYNEQFF. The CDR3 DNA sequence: TGTGCCAGCACAAGTAGCGGGGGATCCTACAATGAGCAGTTCTTC.

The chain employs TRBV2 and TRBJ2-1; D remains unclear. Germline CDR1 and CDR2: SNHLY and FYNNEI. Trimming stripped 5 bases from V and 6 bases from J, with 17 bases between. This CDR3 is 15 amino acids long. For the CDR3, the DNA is TGTGCCAGCAGTCCGAGACCGGTTTTTCGCAATGAGCAGTTCTTC. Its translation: CASSPRPVFRNEQFF.

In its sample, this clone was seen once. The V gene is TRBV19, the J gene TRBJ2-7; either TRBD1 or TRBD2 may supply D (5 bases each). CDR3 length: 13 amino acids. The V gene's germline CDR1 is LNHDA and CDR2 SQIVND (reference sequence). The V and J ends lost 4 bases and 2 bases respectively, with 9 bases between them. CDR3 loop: CASSRDRAYEQYF. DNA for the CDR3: TGTGCCAGTAGTAGGGACCGTGCCTACGAGCAGTACTTC.

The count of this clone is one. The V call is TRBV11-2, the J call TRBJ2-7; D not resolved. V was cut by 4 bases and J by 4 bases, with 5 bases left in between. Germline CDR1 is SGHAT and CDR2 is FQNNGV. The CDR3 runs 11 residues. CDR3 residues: CASSSKYEQYF. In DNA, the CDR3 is TGTGCCAGCAGCTCCAAATACGAGCAGTACTTC.

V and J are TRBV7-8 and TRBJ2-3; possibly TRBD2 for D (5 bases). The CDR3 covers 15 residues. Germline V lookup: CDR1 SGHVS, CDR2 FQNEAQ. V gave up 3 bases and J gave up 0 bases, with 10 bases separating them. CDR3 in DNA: TGTGCCAGCAGCTTCTGGACTCCCAGCACAGATACGCAGTATTTT. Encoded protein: CASSFWTPSTDTQYF.